This TCR beta chain came from a study of OX40 agonist ivuxolimab in advanced cancers. Produced via immunoSEQ multiplex PCR; TCRdb's table is partial and in-frame only. This sample has approximately 53,000 clones; 85% to 95% occur once, and the top ten carry about 25%. This CDR3 has 13 amino acids. Deletions cut 5 bases from V and 5 bases from J, with 13 bases between. Germline CDR1 is MDHEN and CDR2 is SYDVKM. The chain uses TRBV28 and TRBJ2-7; D is unresolved. The clonotype comes from an adult with an advanced solid tumor such as melanoma, head and neck, liver or kidney cancer. This specimen consisted of CD4+ or CD8+ T cells sorted from blood, obtained in a trial of the OX40 agonist ivuxolimab. This CDR3 reads CASSRASSDEQYF. DNA of the CDR3: TGTGCCAGCAGTAGGGCGTCATCGGACGAGCAGTACTTC. Variable domain in full (rest from reference TRBV28 and TRBJ2-7): DVKVTQSSRYLVKRTGEKVFLECVQDMDHENMFWYRQDPGLGLRLIYFSYDVKMKEKGDIPEGYSVSREKKERFSLILESASTNQTSMYLCASSRASSDEQYFGPGTRLTVT.